The subject of this entry is one T cell receptor beta chain. Its matching antigen is unknown. TCRdb re-analysed the reads in MiXCR, keeping a single row per CDR3 protein. Of roughly 730,000 distinct CDR3 sequences detected, around a third appear once; the ten largest clones hold over 15%. Per the germline V gene, CDR1 is MGHRA and CDR2 is YSYEKL. The CDR3 is made up of 14 amino acids. Trimming shortened V by 2 bases and J by 3 bases, and 11 bases separated the two germline ends. The entry originates in a study of T cell repertoires in cytomegalovirus infection. Study context: The authors relied on CMV epitopes, both recently identified HLA-C-restricted and well-studied HLA-B-restricted. CMV infection plus the matching HLA type was flagged by public TCR beta signatures.

Overall study findings and caveats: Adding up the frequency of public TCR beta families identified people who carried CMV plus the relevant HLA. HLA-C-restricted CMV-specific TCR beta clonotypes were dominant in the ex vivo response.

The chain combines TRBV4-1 with TRBJ2-7, with D unclear. Here the sequenced sample was cultured PBMCs, taken from culture after CMV antigen stimulation. The TCR sequence derives from a human donor in good health (CMV status not recorded). Some clones in this sample may be carry-over from other donors' samples. The CDR3, as DNA: TGCGCCAGCAGCCAAAGTCTAGGGTTCTACGAGCAGTACTTC. It translates to CASSQSLGFYEQYF.